This T cell receptor beta chain was sequenced in a study of regulatory T cells in long-lasting Graves disease (dated by TCRdb to about 2021). Background for the entire study: Antithyroid drugs had been taken for less than 3 months by newly diagnosed Graves' disease patients. Patients with persistent Graves' disease were compared with patients with newly diagnosed Graves' disease using TCR sequencing and RNA sequencing of peripheral blood. The study was registered as a clinical trial and conducted in China. A total of around 35 samples underwent TCR sequencing, from about 13 patients with persistent Graves' disease and around 20 patients with newly diagnosed Graves' disease.

Study-wide conclusions, independent of this receptor: Persistent patients shared more public clonotypes among themselves (around 2,700) than newly diagnosed patients did (more than 950). Compared with newly diagnosed patients, patients with persistent Graves' disease had lower TCR Shannon entropy and fewer highly expanded clones, which suggests clonal expansion. Sequencing and analysis were restricted to the TCR beta chain. Because the primary lesion, thyroid tissue, could not be accessed, the study looked at peripheral blood alone. The small sample size was acknowledged by the authors as a limitation that may reduce accuracy. Persistent disease showed preferential use of TRBV28, TRBJ1-2 and TRBJ2-5, whereas newly diagnosed disease favored TRBV20-1 and TRBJ2-1.

This specimen's time point label, interpreted: newly diagnosed GD, antithyroid drugs for less than 3 months. For both TCR sequencing and RNA sequencing, RNA was extracted from PBMCs in TRIzol. The diagnosis of Graves' disease was made according to American Thyroid Association guidelines. Recruitment of patients was carried out at an endocrinology department in Xi'an, China. From each patient, around 9 milliliters of peripheral blood was collected into an EDTA anticoagulant tube. Ficoll Paque Plus density gradient separation was used to isolate PBMCs, and no further T cell sorting was done. An Agilent 2100 Bioanalyzer and agarose gel were used to check RNA quality, and a NanoDrop 2000 was used to measure RNA concentration. This clonotype was picked up many times. Its antigen is currently not known. There are no base qualities to consult, and no much larger clone falls within one base. Its CDR3 holds 12 amino acids, cysteine through phenylalanine. Solely the CDR3 DNA is kept, with 36 bases framed from the first base. Trimming takes 10 bases from V and 9 bases from J, and the germline ends sit 18 bases apart. CDR1 and CDR2 are drawn from the germline V gene: MDHEN, SYDVKM.

To prepare the library, multiplex PCR was applied. TCRdb records Illumina HiSeq 4000 as the sequencer. TCR beta libraries were built with iRepertoire HTBI primers and Arm-PCR amplification of CDR3 regions. Gel purification was performed on PCR products prior to sequencing. The authors' analysis ran thus. Gene usage analysis of CDR3 amino acid clonotypes relied on the roughly 58 TRBV and 14 TRBJ segments identified across samples. Filtered high-quality paired reads were merged into contigs using COPE and FqMerger. BLAST was used to align contigs to the IMGT TRBV, TRBD and TRBJ reference genes, and CDR3 was defined following IMGT. Highly expanded clones were defined as clonotypes with a frequency above 0.1%. Shannon entropy served as the measure of repertoire diversity, while the Gini coefficient captured V-J evenness. A clonotype found in more than one individual was treated as public. TCRdb reprocessing: public reads trimmed at Q25 with fastp, clones called with MiXCR, in-frame beta chains kept. Records with the same CDR3 protein are collapsed into one entry carrying the most frequent genes and DNA. None of the V and J calls come from the authors' own analysis; TCRdb made them. The table for this sample lists 250,000 to 400,000 distinct CDR3 sequences; more than 15% of them were counted only once. In total, the top ten clones hold about 40% of the sample.

Sequenced here: peripheral blood mononuclear cells (PBMCs), sampled at new diagnosis, from a patient treated with antithyroid drugs. This clonotype was sampled from a female donor with Graves disease. The chain employs TRBV28 and TRBJ1-1; confidence is insufficient to name the D gene. The DNA sequence is as follows: TGTGCCACCATTCGATTGGCTGCCCAAGCTTTCTTT. It encodes CATIRLAAQAFF.